This TCR beta chain was observed in a study of cytomegalovirus exposure and HLA in healthy donors. Primers for the PCR totalled 60 Vbeta and 13 Jbeta. Assay: immunoSEQ multiplex PCR; the TCRdb copy retains only in-frame clones and omits some. The sample has more than 140,000 clones; around 80% are singletons. The ends were cut back, 4 bases at V and 6 bases at J, with 17 bases in the middle. The CDR3 runs to 15 residues. CDR1 and CDR2 from the germline V gene are MNHNS and SASEGT. For this clone: The antigen remains unidentified.

The study's findings and limits: In vitro, three CMV-associated chains proved specific for CMV antigens. A later analysis appeared to link common viral pathogens to several of the most significant clusters.

The specimen was PBMCs. The clonotype was recovered from a man aged 35-49 years in good health and CMV-seronegative. This chain uses TRBV6-1 with TRBJ2-3, with D maybe TRBD2 (5 bases). CDR3 sequence: CASSGRDSATDTQYF. DNA for the CDR3: TGTGCCAGCAGTGGTCGGGATAGCGCCACCGATACGCAGTATTTT.